This TCR beta chain was retrieved from a study of spatial heterogeneity in lung cancer. Background on the study: More than eight raw reads, on average, carried each unique TCR and UMI combination. Study findings and constraints: Detection of ubiquitous tumor TCRs in blood was higher at resection than follow-up.

Specified time point: sample taken at primary tumor resection. Samples were obtained from about 75 donors, all untreated early-stage non-small cell lung cancer patients. The library protocol tagged each TCR cDNA with a unique molecular identifier. TCRdb ran MiXCR on the 5' RACE reads and lists one entry per CDR3 protein. The sample lists about 23,000 distinct CDR3 sequences; roughly 4.7% were seen once. The table lists this clonotype with many counts. Its antigen is unknown. Sequencing was performed on PBMCs, taken at surgery. This TCR derives from a male donor with early-stage non-small cell lung cancer.

CDR3 sequence: CASSGDLAYEQYF. The CDR3 DNA reads as TGTGCCAGCAGTGGGGACTTGGCCTACGAGCAGTACTTC. The V and J genes are TRBV6-6 and TRBJ2-7, with D maybe TRBD2 (6 bases). This CDR3 region has 13 residues. Germline assignment: CDR1 MNHNY and CDR2 SVGAGI (reference sequence). Trimming removed 5 bases at V and 2 bases at J, with 10 bases between.